This T cell receptor beta chain was identified during a study of blood T cell repertoires in COVID-19. Study overall: Whether acute or convalescent, the COVID-19 samples came from the United States, Italy and Spain.

In germline, CDR1 is LGHDT, CDR2 YNNKEL (reference sequence). The ends lost 3 bases at V and 9 bases at J; junction bases unmatched: 5. CDR3 length: 12 amino acids. This clone appeared once. As processed by the authors: Cell counts per sample came from amplifying reference gene primers. Profiled with immunoSEQ multiplex PCR; TCRdb holds only in-frame clones, not every one. V and J calls and clone size are given by that table; D and trimming were obtained from the DNA. This sample has approximately 120,000 clones, with about 87% found just once. The origin of this receptor is a human donor in a cohort sampled during active COVID-19. The chain combines TRBV3-1 (or the pseudogene TRBV3-2) with TRBJ2-7, with 7 bases aligning to TRBD2. Sequencing was carried out using peripheral blood. This chain's CDR3 is CASSHRGVVQYF. In DNA form, the CDR3 reads TGTGCCAGCAGCCACCGGGGGGTAGTGCAGTACTTC.